The rows below give T cell receptor beta chains drawn from one sample of a study of cytomegalovirus exposure and HLA in healthy donors. Sequencing used immunoSEQ multiplex PCR; TCRdb keeps in-frame clones, though not all of them. The table has about 200,000 clones, around 88% seen once. The sequencing sample was made of PBMCs. The receptors originated from a man aged 35 to 55 in good health and CMV-seropositive. The CDR3 runs from the conserved cysteine through the conserved F or W. The order of the fields is D gene, J gene, V gene, clone size, CDR3 DNA, CDR3 protein. The D gene is left open where the match is weak. Rows give clone size only sometimes, using once, few, many, or a class for an expanded clone.

d_gene: .
j_gene: TRBJ1-4
v_gene: TRBV5-1
abundance: .
CDR3nt: TGCGCCAGCAGAGTCCAGGGGAATAATGAAAAACTGTTTTTT
CDR3aa: CASRVQGNNEKLFF

d_gene: .
j_gene: TRBJ1-1
v_gene: TRBV27
abundance: .
CDR3nt: TGTGCCAGCAGTTTAGGAGGGACCACTGAAGCTTTCTTT
CDR3aa: CASSLGGTTEAFF

d_gene: .
j_gene: TRBJ2-5
v_gene: TRBV21-1
abundance: .
CDR3nt: TGTGCCAGCAGCAAAGTAAACGGGCTAGCGGTTCAAGAGACCCAGTACTTC
CDR3aa: CASSKVNGLAVQETQYF

d_gene: TRBD1
j_gene: TRBJ1-3
v_gene: TRBV5-1
abundance: .
CDR3nt: TGCGCCAGCAGCTTGATGGACAGGATCTCTGGAAACACCATATATTTT
CDR3aa: CASSLMDRISGNTIYF

d_gene: .
j_gene: TRBJ2-3
v_gene: TRBV5-1
abundance: once
CDR3nt: TGCGCCAGCAGCTCTCTGGGGCCTGGCGGAAGCACAGATACGCAGTATTTT
CDR3aa: CASSSLGPGGSTDTQYF

d_gene: .
j_gene: TRBJ2-3
v_gene: TRBV20-1
abundance: .
CDR3nt: TGCAGTCTAGGGGCATGGAGTACGCAGTATTTT
CDR3aa: CSLGAWSTQYF

d_gene: TRBD2
j_gene: TRBJ2-3
v_gene: TRBV9
abundance: once
CDR3nt: TGTGCCAGCAGCGTAGTAGGACTAGCCCACTCTAGCACAGATACGCAGTATTTT
CDR3aa: CASSVVGLAHSSTDTQYF

d_gene: .
j_gene: TRBJ2-2
v_gene: TRBV5-4
abundance: .
CDR3nt: TGTGCCAGCAGACAACAGGGTTCGAACACCGGGGAGCTGTTTTTT
CDR3aa: CASRQQGSNTGELFF

d_gene: TRBD1
j_gene: TRBJ1-2
v_gene: TRBV25-1
abundance: .
CDR3nt: TGTGCCATCCCGGGTCCAGGGGGGCTTGGCTACACCTTC
CDR3aa: CAIPGPGGLGYTF

d_gene: .
j_gene: TRBJ2-7
v_gene: TRBV9
abundance: .
CDR3nt: TGTGCCAGCAGCGGCGGCGGGACCTACGAGCAGTACTTC
CDR3aa: CASSGGGTYEQYF

d_gene: .
j_gene: TRBJ1-1
v_gene: TRBV19
abundance: .
CDR3nt: TGTGCCAGTAGTATTAAAGCAGTAGCCACTGAAGCTTTCTTT
CDR3aa: CASSIKAVATEAFF

d_gene: .
j_gene: TRBJ2-3
v_gene: TRBV9
abundance: .
CDR3nt: TGTGCCAGCAGCGTAGCGGGAGCGGCCGCAGATACGCAGTATTTT
CDR3aa: CASSVAGAAADTQYF

d_gene: TRBD1
j_gene: TRBJ1-1
v_gene: TRBV10-3
abundance: .
CDR3nt: TGTGCCATCACCGGGGACAGTCTGAACACTGAAGCTTTCTTT
CDR3aa: CAITGDSLNTEAFF

d_gene: .
j_gene: TRBJ1-3
v_gene: TRBV4-1
abundance: few
CDR3nt: TGCGCCAGCAGCCAAGAAGCGGCGGGGACGGTAAGAAACACCATATATTTT
CDR3aa: CASSQEAAGTVRNTIYF

d_gene: TRBD2
j_gene: TRBJ2-1
v_gene: TRBV18
abundance: .
CDR3nt: TGTGCCAGCTCACCACCGAGCGGGAGTGAGTTCTTC
CDR3aa: CASSPPSGSEFF

d_gene: .
j_gene: TRBJ1-2
v_gene: TRBV19
abundance: .
CDR3nt: TGTGCCAGTAGTGGAGGGGTTCTCTATGGCTACACCTTC
CDR3aa: CASSGGVLYGYTF

d_gene: .
j_gene: TRBJ2-1
v_gene: TRBV28
abundance: .
CDR3nt: TGTGCCAGCAGCCTGGGGCGGGGAGGCTACAATGAGCAGTTCTTC
CDR3aa: CASSLGRGGYNEQFF

d_gene: .
j_gene: TRBJ2-5
v_gene: TRBV21-1
abundance: .
CDR3nt: TGTGCCACCCAGGGTCTGACGGAGACCCAGTACTTC
CDR3aa: CATQGLTETQYF

d_gene: TRBD1
j_gene: TRBJ2-7
v_gene: TRBV4-3
abundance: .
CDR3nt: TGCGCCAGCAGCCAAGGGACAGGGCCATCCTACGAGCAGTACTTC
CDR3aa: CASSQGTGPSYEQYF

d_gene: .
j_gene: TRBJ1-5
v_gene: TRBV10-3
abundance: .
CDR3nt: TGTGCCACCCTCGCGGCGGGGGATAAAGAGCCCCAGCATTTT
CDR3aa: CATLAAGDKEPQHF

d_gene: .
j_gene: TRBJ2-3
v_gene: TRBV2
abundance: .
CDR3nt: TGTGCCAGTTTGACAGGATACACAGATACGCAGTATTTT
CDR3aa: CASLTGYTDTQYF

d_gene: TRBD1
j_gene: TRBJ2-7
v_gene: TRBV6-1
abundance: .
CDR3nt: TGTGCCAGCAGTGGATGGGGGACAGGGGATGGCTACGAGCAGTACTTC
CDR3aa: CASSGWGTGDGYEQYF

d_gene: TRBD1
j_gene: TRBJ2-5
v_gene: TRBV5-4
abundance: .
CDR3nt: TGTGCCAGCAGCTTGTTGACAGGGGAAGAGACCCAGTACTTC
CDR3aa: CASSLLTGEETQYF

d_gene: .
j_gene: TRBJ1-4
v_gene: TRBV15
abundance: .
CDR3nt: TGTGCCACCAGCCGGGTGGGTGCAACTAATGAAAAACTGTTTTTT
CDR3aa: CATSRVGATNEKLFF

d_gene: .
j_gene: TRBJ2-7
v_gene: TRBV5-1
abundance: .
CDR3nt: TGCGCCAGCAGCTTGGATGGGACTTCCTTATACGAGCAGTACTTC
CDR3aa: CASSLDGTSLYEQYF

d_gene: .
j_gene: TRBJ2-7
v_gene: TRBV19
abundance: few
CDR3nt: TGTGCCAGTACACCTACCGGGACAAGATACGAGCAGTACTTC
CDR3aa: CASTPTGTRYEQYF

d_gene: .
j_gene: TRBJ1-2
v_gene: TRBV7-9
abundance: once
CDR3nt: TGTGCCAGCACTACAGACAACTATGGCTACACCTTC
CDR3aa: CASTTDNYGYTF

d_gene: .
j_gene: TRBJ2-2
v_gene: TRBV5-1
abundance: .
CDR3nt: TGCGCCAGCAGCTCGGATCGTGGGGCGGGGACCGGGGAGCTGTTTTTT
CDR3aa: CASSSDRGAGTGELFF

d_gene: .
j_gene: TRBJ2-6
v_gene: TRBV7-3
abundance: .
CDR3nt: TGTGCCAGCAGCTTACGGGGAGGGGGCAACGTCCTGACTTTC
CDR3aa: CASSLRGGGNVLTF

d_gene: TRBD1
j_gene: TRBJ2-2
v_gene: TRBV19
abundance: .
CDR3nt: TGTGCCAGTAGTATGGGGACAGGGGGTCCCGGGGAGCTGTTTTTT
CDR3aa: CASSMGTGGPGELFF

d_gene: TRBD1
j_gene: TRBJ1-2
v_gene: TRBV14
abundance: .
CDR3nt: TGTGCCAGCAGCCTTCCGGGACAGGGGGGTGGCTATGGCTACACCTTC
CDR3aa: CASSLPGQGGGYGYTF

d_gene: TRBD1
j_gene: TRBJ1-1
v_gene: TRBV6-5
abundance: few
CDR3nt: TGTGCCAGCAGCCGGGACAGCTCACTGAACACTGAAGCTTTCTTT
CDR3aa: CASSRDSSLNTEAFF

d_gene: .
j_gene: TRBJ1-5
v_gene: TRBV14
abundance: .
CDR3nt: TGTGCCAGCAGCCAAGACCACAATCAGCCCCAGCATTTT
CDR3aa: CASSQDHNQPQHF

d_gene: .
j_gene: TRBJ1-3
v_gene: TRBV7-2
abundance: .
CDR3nt: TGTGCCAGCAGCTTAGCGAGGGTCCCAGACCACTCTGGAAACACCATATATTTT
CDR3aa: CASSLARVPDHSGNTIYF

d_gene: .
j_gene: TRBJ1-4
v_gene: TRBV6-1
abundance: .
CDR3nt: TGTGCCAGCAGTGAAGGGGGGGGCGACGAAAAACTGTTTTTT
CDR3aa: CASSEGGGDEKLFF

d_gene: .
j_gene: TRBJ2-6
v_gene: TRBV27
abundance: .
CDR3nt: TGTGCCAGCAGTTCACAGTTGCCCTCTGGGGCCAACGTCCTGACTTTC
CDR3aa: CASSSQLPSGANVLTF

d_gene: TRBD2
j_gene: TRBJ2-7
v_gene: TRBV9
abundance: .
CDR3nt: TGTGCCAGCAGCAAGGGACTAGCGGGAGGACCCTACGAGCAGTACTTC
CDR3aa: CASSKGLAGGPYEQYF

d_gene: TRBD2
j_gene: TRBJ2-7
v_gene: TRBV27
abundance: .
CDR3nt: TGTGCCAGCAGTTTATCTGGAACTAGCGGGAATAGCGAGCAGTACTTC
CDR3aa: CASSLSGTSGNSEQYF

d_gene: .
j_gene: TRBJ1-2
v_gene: TRBV9
abundance: .
CDR3nt: TGTGCCAGCGGTCCCCTAGGGGGAGCGAATGGCTACACCTTC
CDR3aa: CASGPLGGANGYTF

d_gene: .
j_gene: TRBJ1-2
v_gene: TRBV27
abundance: .
CDR3nt: TGTGCCAGCAGTTCCCGGGGGTCTTGGAACACAAACTATGGCTACACCTTC
CDR3aa: CASSSRGSWNTNYGYTF

d_gene: TRBD1
j_gene: TRBJ2-4
v_gene: TRBV19
abundance: once
CDR3nt: TGTGCCAGTTCGGACAGGGGAGATATCAACATTCAGTACTTC
CDR3aa: CASSDRGDINIQYF

d_gene: .
j_gene: TRBJ1-1
v_gene: TRBV10-3
abundance: .
CDR3nt: TGTGCCATCAGGGCCCGGGACACTGAAGCTTTCTTT
CDR3aa: CAIRARDTEAFF

d_gene: .
j_gene: TRBJ2-6
v_gene: TRBV9
abundance: few
CDR3nt: TGTGCCAGCAGCGAATTGAGGAGCTCTGGGGCCAACGTCCTGACTTTC
CDR3aa: CASSELRSSGANVLTF

d_gene: TRBD2
j_gene: TRBJ2-1
v_gene: TRBV5-1
abundance: .
CDR3nt: TGCGCCAGCAGCTTTGTAGCGGGAGTTAACAATGAGCAGTTCTTC
CDR3aa: CASSFVAGVNNEQFF

d_gene: .
j_gene: TRBJ2-7
v_gene: TRBV27
abundance: .
CDR3nt: TGTGCCAGCAGTTTAAGGCTAGCTGGTTACGAGCAGTACTTC
CDR3aa: CASSLRLAGYEQYF

d_gene: TRBD1
j_gene: TRBJ1-2
v_gene: TRBV6-5
abundance: .
CDR3nt: TGTGCCAGCAGAGGACAGGGGGCAGGAAACTATGGCTACACCTTC
CDR3aa: CASRGQGAGNYGYTF

d_gene: TRBD2
j_gene: TRBJ2-3
v_gene: TRBV2
abundance: .
CDR3nt: TGTGCCAGCCGCCGGGACTACGGGGGGGATACGCAGTATTTT
CDR3aa: CASRRDYGGDTQYF

d_gene: .
j_gene: TRBJ1-2
v_gene: TRBV5-6
abundance: once
CDR3nt: TGTGCCAGCAGCTCGAAGTTGCGGGTGGGCTACACCTTC
CDR3aa: CASSSKLRVGYTF

d_gene: TRBD1
j_gene: TRBJ1-2
v_gene: TRBV6-5
abundance: .
CDR3nt: TGTGCCAGCAGCCCGGGACAGGGGGCACGCGGCTACACCTTC
CDR3aa: CASSPGQGARGYTF

d_gene: TRBD1
j_gene: TRBJ2-3
v_gene: TRBV5-1
abundance: .
CDR3nt: TGCGCCAGCAGCCTGGACAGGAGTGCGGATACGCAGTATTTT
CDR3aa: CASSLDRSADTQYF

d_gene: .
j_gene: TRBJ2-3
v_gene: TRBV6-5
abundance: .
CDR3nt: TGTGCCAGCAGTTCTCGACAGATCACAGATACGCAGTATTTT
CDR3aa: CASSSRQITDTQYF

d_gene: .
j_gene: TRBJ2-3
v_gene: TRBV5-1
abundance: .
CDR3nt: TGCGCCAGCAGCTTAAGGACACCGAACACCCGACATACGCAGTATTTT
CDR3aa: CASSLRTPNTRHTQYF

d_gene: TRBD1
j_gene: TRBJ2-7
v_gene: TRBV5-4
abundance: .
CDR3nt: TGTGCCAGCAGCCGGAGACAGGGCGGCTACGAGCAGTACTTC
CDR3aa: CASSRRQGGYEQYF

d_gene: .
j_gene: TRBJ2-7
v_gene: TRBV7-7
abundance: .
CDR3nt: TGTGCCAGCAGCCCTTCCCTAACAGGGATGCTCCACGAGCAGTACTTC
CDR3aa: CASSPSLTGMLHEQYF

d_gene: .
j_gene: TRBJ1-1
v_gene: TRBV5-4
abundance: .
CDR3nt: TGTGCCAGCAGGCCTGGGGGGACGAACACTGAAGCTTTCTTT
CDR3aa: CASRPGGTNTEAFF

d_gene: TRBD1
j_gene: TRBJ1-2
v_gene: TRBV2
abundance: .
CDR3nt: TGTGCCAGCAGGCCCGGACAGGGAGACTATGGCTACACCTTC
CDR3aa: CASRPGQGDYGYTF

d_gene: TRBD2
j_gene: TRBJ2-5
v_gene: TRBV29-1
abundance: .
CDR3nt: TGCAGCTCCTGTGGAGCTGGCCGACTAGCCGGGGGGGGGACCCAGTACTTC
CDR3aa: CSSCGAGRLAGGGTQYF

d_gene: .
j_gene: TRBJ2-7
v_gene: TRBV2
abundance: .
CDR3nt: TGTGCCAGCAGTGAGAACAGACCCTACGAGCAGTACTTC
CDR3aa: CASSENRPYEQYF

d_gene: TRBD1
j_gene: TRBJ2-6
v_gene: TRBV19
abundance: .
CDR3nt: TGTGCCAGTAGTACAAACAGGGGATCTGGGGCCAACGTCCTGACTTTC
CDR3aa: CASSTNRGSGANVLTF